The next 31 T cell receptor beta chains were all read from a single sample in a study of CD8 T cells in ankylosing spondylitis. One entry per CDR3 protein results from TCRdb running MiXCR on the 5' RACE reads. Among 350,000 or so distinct CDR3 sequences listed, about 9.9% were seen once. The sample consisted of blood, either unsorted or a sorted T cell fraction (not recorded which). These receptors all stem from a female donor with ankylosing spondylitis or in good health (not recorded which).

A word on this clonotype: Just one base apart from a much larger clone, this may be a read error. No conserved phenylalanine or tryptophan ends this CDR3, so it is likely a read error. The V call is TRBV12-3 or TRBV12-4, the J call TRBJ2-2; D is ambiguous. The CDR3 runs to 12 residues. The CDR3 loop is CACRPNTGELFL. CDR3 DNA sequence: TGTGCCTGCAGGCCGAACACCGGGGAGCTGTTTCTT.

This clonotype was picked up a small number of times. This chain joins TRBV20-1 and TRBJ2-5, with unresolved D. The CDR3 is made up of 12 amino acids. V shed 1 base and J shed 5 bases, with 8 bases lying between them. CDR1 DFQATT and CDR2 SNEGSKA come from the germline V gene (reference sequence). The CDR3 nucleotides read TGCAGTGCTAGAGGGGTTACGGAGACCCAGTACTTC. Amino acid sequence: CSARGVTETQYF.

This clonotype was counted ten times or more. The rearrangement links TRBV19 to TRBJ2-7, with D perhaps matching TRBD1 (6 bases). The V and J ends lost 2 bases and 3 bases respectively, with 14 bases between them. Germline CDR1 LNHDA, CDR2 SQIVND (reference sequence). The CDR3 is 15 amino acids. The CDR3 region has the DNA TGTGCCAGTAGTATAAGGGACAACGCCCTCTACGAGCAGTACTTC. This gives the protein CASSIRDNALYEQYF.

This chain links TRBV19 with TRBJ1-5; D might be TRBD1 (5 bases). The germline V and J ends were trimmed by 7 bases and 6 bases, with 16 bases remaining between them. The CDR3 totals 14 residues. From germline, CDR1 is LNHDA and CDR2 SQIVND (reference sequence). CDR3 coding DNA: TGTGCCAGTACCCGGGGGACCAGGGTTCAGCCCCAGCATTTT. This sequence encodes CASTRGTRVQPQHF.

With respect to this clonotype: Germline and junction disagree at one end, which may indicate a read error. Here the CDR3 reads CASSLKRGESGDF. In DNA form, the CDR3 reads TGTGCCAGCAGCTTAAAACGGGGGGAAAGCGGGGACTTC. The chain combines TRBV7-2 with TRBJ2-5; 7 bases are a match to TRBD2. The CDR3 has 13 amino acids. The germline V gene encodes CDR1 SGHTA and CDR2 FQGNSA.

This sequence joins TRBV27 and TRBJ2-1; 8 nucleotides match TRBD1. The CDR3 runs to 14 residues. The V and J ends lost 5 bases and 4 bases, in that order; junction bases with no gene match: 4. Germline lookup yields CDR1 MNHEY and CDR2 SMNVEV (reference sequence). CDR3 amino acids: CASSRGTGYNEQFF. The CDR3 coding sequence is TGTGCCAGCAGTCGCGGGACAGGTTACAATGAGCAGTTCTTC.

The chain employs TRBV7-8 and TRBJ1-5; possibly TRBD1 for D (5 bases). This CDR3 is built from 15 residues. V was cut by 4 bases and J by 6 bases, with 16 bases left in between. CDR1 is SGHVS, CDR2 FQNEAQ, per germline. CDR3 DNA: TGTGCCAGCAGCTCAATGGGGGGGTACGGTCAGCCCCAGCATTTT. It codes for CASSSMGGYGQPQHF.

This clonotype was seen a few times. This chain's CDR3 is CATQPIGVKGELFF. CDR3 nucleotides: TGTGCCACCCAACCCATTGGGGTAAAAGGGGAGCTGTTTTTT. The chain employs TRBV7-2 and TRBJ2-2, with no clear D. V gave up 10 bases and J gave up 8 bases, with 20 bases separating them. The CDR3 is 14 residues long. From germline, CDR1 is SGHTA and CDR2 FQGNSA.

This clonotype was recorded at least ten times. V usage is TRBV12-3 or TRBV12-4 and J usage is TRBJ2-3, with 11 bases lining up with TRBD2. V shed 5 bases and J 8 bases; nucleotides not matched to a gene: 9. CDR3 size: 15 residues. In DNA, the CDR3 is TGTGCCAGCAGTCCCTCACTAGCGGGAGCCCGTACGCAGTATTTT. This gives the protein CASSPSLAGARTQYF.

J is TRBJ2-1 and V is TRBV27; D possibly matches TRBD1 or TRBD2 (6 bases each). CDR1 and CDR2 from the germline V gene are MNHEY and SMNVEV (reference sequence). V lost 2 bases to trimming and J lost 7 bases, with 15 bases between them. This CDR3 spans 15 amino acids. The CDR3 spells CASSLLGGVGNEQFF. The CDR3 coding sequence is TGTGCCAGCAGTTTACTGGGGGGCGTAGGGAATGAGCAGTTCTTC.

This clonotype was observed a few times. The V call is TRBV28, the J call TRBJ2-7; perhaps TRBD1 as D (6 bases). CDR1 and CDR2 from the germline V gene are MDHEN and SYDVKM. The CDR3 runs to 12 residues. The V gene lost 5 bases and the J gene lost 6 bases, with 11 bases spanning the gap. The CDR3: CASSTTGFEQYF. CDR3 coding DNA: TGTGCCAGCAGTACTACAGGGTTCGAGCAGTACTTC.

This clonotype was observed a handful of times. J is TRBJ1-5 and V is TRBV5-1; the D is unclear. V was cut by 1 base and J by 5 bases, with 13 bases left in between. This CDR3 contains 15 residues. Germline V gene data show CDR1 as SGHRS and CDR2 as YFSETQ. The CDR3 region is CASSLRPGGYQPQHF. The CDR3 coding sequence is TGCGCCAGCAGCTTGAGGCCGGGCGGGTATCAGCCCCAGCATTTT.

This clonotype appeared many times. The V gene is TRBV12-3 or TRBV12-4, the J gene TRBJ1-2, with TRBD1 identical over 10 bases. The CDR3 sequence is 15 residues long. Trimming removed 2 bases from V and 3 bases from J; junction bases left unmatched: 3. This chain's CDR3 is CASSLRDRGYYGYTF. DNA of the CDR3: TGTGCCAGCAGTTTAAGGGACAGGGGATACTATGGCTACACCTTC.

The genes are TRBV28 and TRBJ2-5; 8 bases match TRBD2. Germline V lookup: CDR1 MDHEN, CDR2 SYDVKM. The CDR3 consists of 16 residues. V was pared by 2 bases and J by 1 base, with 6 bases of the junction left unmatched. The CDR3 DNA sequence: TGTGCCAGCAGTTTAGGGACTAGAGGAGGCCAAGAGACCCAGTACTTC. Protein: CASSLGTRGGQETQYF.

In this sample, this clonotype turned up many times. The chain couples TRBV6-1 to TRBJ2-3, with 9 bases fitting TRBD2. J was trimmed by 3 bases and V by 1 base; bases with no gene match: 5. Looked up from germline, CDR1 is MNHNS and CDR2 is SASEGT. CDR3 length equals 16 residues. CDR3 region: CASSEVLAGGTDTQYF. The CDR3 DNA reads as TGTGCCAGCAGTGAAGTGTTGGCGGGAGGGACAGATACGCAGTATTTT.

In this sample, this clonotype turned up many times. V is TRBV20-1 and J is TRBJ2-7; D possibly uses TRBD1 or TRBD2 (5 bases each). There are 14 residues in the CDR3. Looked up from germline, CDR1 is DFQATT and CDR2 is SNEGSKA (reference sequence). Trimming removed 1 base at V and 2 bases at J, with 12 bases between. CDR3 bases: TGCAGTGCTAGAGTTGGGGACGCAACCTACGAGCAGTACTTC. Translation gives CSARVGDATYEQYF.

At least ten counts were recorded for this clonotype. The chain recombines TRBV20-1 with TRBJ1-2, with 9 positions matching TRBD1. This CDR3 has 12 amino acids. After removal of 4 bases from V and 10 bases from J, the junction contained 7 bases not matched to a gene. Germline-derived CDR1 and CDR2 are DFQATT and SNEGSKA (reference sequence). CDR3 region: CSATGTGNYYTF. DNA for the CDR3: TGCAGTGCTACCGGGACAGGGAATTACTACACCTTC.

There are many counts of this clonotype. The chain recombines TRBV20-1 with TRBJ2-1, with 8 positions matching TRBD2. The CDR3 totals 13 residues. After removal of 3 bases from V and 7 bases from J, the junction contained 5 bases not matched to a gene. From germline, CDR1 is DFQATT and CDR2 SNEGSKA (reference sequence). This CDR3 reads CSASSLAGNEQFF. CDR3 sequence (DNA): TGCAGTGCTAGCAGCCTAGCGGGTAATGAGCAGTTCTTC.

This chain links TRBV15 with TRBJ1-5; D not certain. The CDR3 spans 15 residues. Per the germline V gene, CDR1 is LNHNV and CDR2 is YYDKDF (reference sequence). The V end lost 0 bases, the J end lost 3 bases, and 9 bases lay between the germline ends. The CDR3 coding sequence is TGTGCCACCAGCAGAGATGTACAGTTCAATCAGCCCCAGCATTTT. The encoded protein is CATSRDVQFNQPQHF.

This clonotype was seen a few times. Given a much more abundant clone one base away, this may be a read error. The V call is TRBV20-1, the J call TRBJ2-3; 11 bases match TRBD2. Losses at the gene ends were 5 bases for V and 2 bases for J; bases not matched to a gene: 3. Looked up from germline, CDR1 is DFQATT and CDR2 is SNEGSKA (reference sequence). The CDR3 consists of 14 residues. The CDR3 coding sequence is TGCAGTGCTCCGACTAGCGGGACCACAGATACGCAGTATTTT. Amino acids: CSAPTSGTTDTQYF.

This clonotype was seen a handful of times. V and J are TRBV7-9 and TRBJ1-3; tentative D call: TRBD1 (5 bases). Germline V gives CDR1 SEHNR, CDR2 FQNEAQ (reference sequence). V lost 3 bases and J lost 1, with 13 bases in between. This CDR3 is 16 amino acids long. The CDR3 region has the DNA TGTGCCAGCAGCTTCTCATCGGGGGGTTCTGGAAACACCATATATTTT. This encodes CASSFSSGGSGNTIYF.

This clonotype was detected ten times or more. The V gene is TRBV20-1, the J gene TRBJ2-1; TRBD2 is a possible D gene (5 bases). The V end lost 5 bases, the J end lost 1 base, and 12 bases lay between the germline ends. Germline CDR1 is DFQATT and CDR2 is SNEGSKA (reference sequence). CDR3 size: 14 residues. CDR3 in DNA: TGCAGTGCTGAGGTAGCGAGATCCTACAATGAGCAGTTCTTC. Encoded protein: CSAEVARSYNEQFF.

This clonotype was observed at least ten times. This chain links TRBV24-1 with TRBJ2-3; no reliable D call. Germline CDR1 reads KGHDR; CDR2 reads SFDVKD. Deletions cut 3 bases from V and 4 bases from J, with 16 bases between. The CDR3 consists of 16 residues. CDR3 DNA sequence: TGTGCCACCAGTGATCCAGAAGACGGGCAGCCAGATACGCAGTATTTT. Protein product: CATSDPEDGQPDTQYF.

This clonotype was recorded at least ten times. J is TRBJ2-7 and V is TRBV20-1; TRBD2 might be the D (6 bases). CDR1 DFQATT and CDR2 SNEGSKA come from the germline V gene (reference sequence). The CDR3 is 16 amino acids. Trimming removed 4 bases at V and 0 bases at J, with 19 bases between. CDR3 nucleotide sequence: TGCAGTGCTACCAGTCTAATAGCGGAAAGCTCCTACGAGCAGTACTTC. Translation gives CSATSLIAESSYEQYF.

This clonotype was counted many times. J is TRBJ2-2 and V is TRBV6-4; D uncertain. This CDR3 comprises 15 residues. Germline lookup yields CDR1 MRHNA and CDR2 SNTAGT. Between the trimmed V and J ends, which lost 2 bases and 1 base, there was a span of 8 bases. The CDR3 region has the DNA TGTGCCAGCAGTGACAGCACGCTGAACACCGGGGAGCTGTTTTTT. This codes for CASSDSTLNTGELFF.

This clonotype was counted many times. The rearrangement joins TRBV28 to TRBJ2-7; TRBD2 might be the D (5 bases). The CDR3 loop spans 12 amino acids. The germline CDR1 and CDR2 sequences are MDHEN and SYDVKM. Trimming took 6 bases from V and 5 from J, leaving 11 bases between them. The CDR3 DNA reads TGTGCCAGCAGAGGACTTGTAAACGAGCAGTACTTC. Amino acid sequence: CASRGLVNEQYF.

The chain joins TRBV20-1 to TRBJ2-5; 12 bases are shared with TRBD2. The V gene's germline CDR1 is DFQATT and CDR2 SNEGSKA (reference sequence). J lost 4 bases, V lost 1 base, and 10 bases had no gene match. CDR3 length: 17 amino acids. The CDR3 region has the DNA TGCAGTGCTAGAGTCGCTAGCGGGAGGGCCGGGTTAGAGACCCAGTACTTC. It translates to CSARVASGRAGLETQYF.

This clonotype was observed a few times. This rearrangement joins TRBV18 to TRBJ2-1, with a tentative D call TRBD2 (5 bases). Germline V gene data show CDR1 as KGHSH and CDR2 as LQKENI. V lost 3 bases and J 8 bases, leaving 11 bases between the germline ends. The CDR3 sequence is 13 residues long. The CDR3 region is CASSPEGSYEQFF. The DNA for the CDR3 is TGTGCCAGCTCACCCGAGGGAAGCTATGAGCAGTTCTTC.

The chain joins TRBV20-1 to TRBJ1-4; 9 nucleotides line up with TRBD1. V lost 3 bases and J lost 5; bases outside the gene matches: 1. This CDR3 is 13 amino acids long. CDR1 and CDR2 from the germline V gene are DFQATT and SNEGSKA (reference sequence). Here the CDR3 reads CSASGTGNEKLFF. The CDR3 DNA reads TGCAGTGCTAGCGGGACAGGGAATGAAAAACTGTTTTTT.

This clonotype was counted only a few times. Mismatch with germline at one junction end may stem from a read error. The chain recombines TRBV20-1 with TRBJ1-5; D perhaps matches TRBD1 (6 bases). The CDR3 contains 19 residues. Per the germline V gene, CDR1 is DFQATT and CDR2 is SNEGSKA (reference sequence). The CDR3 spells CCAEGVLGRESRTDQPQHF. The CDR3, as DNA: TGCTGTGCTGAGGGGGTACTGGGGAGAGAGAGCAGGACCGATCAGCCCCAGCATTTT.

This clonotype was counted many times. The chain joins TRBV20-1 to TRBJ1-2, with D possibly TRBD1 on 5 matching bases. The germline gives CDR1 DFQATT, CDR2 SNEGSKA (reference sequence). The CDR3 is made up of 18 amino acids. This CDR3 is CTARLGEGLATWDYGYTF. The CDR3 DNA reads TGCACCGCACGACTGGGGGAGGGATTGGCAACTTGGGACTATGGCTACACCTTC.